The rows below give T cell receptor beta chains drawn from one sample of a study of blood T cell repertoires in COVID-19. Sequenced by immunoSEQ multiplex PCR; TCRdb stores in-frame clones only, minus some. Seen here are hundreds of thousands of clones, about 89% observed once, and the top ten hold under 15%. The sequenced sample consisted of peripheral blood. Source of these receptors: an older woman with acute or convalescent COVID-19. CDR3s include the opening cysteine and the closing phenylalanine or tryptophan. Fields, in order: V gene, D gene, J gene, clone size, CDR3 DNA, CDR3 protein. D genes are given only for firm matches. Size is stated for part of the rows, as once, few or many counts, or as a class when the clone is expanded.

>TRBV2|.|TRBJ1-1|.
TGTGCCAGCAGTGAAAGGACAGCGAACACTGAAGCTTTCTTT
CASSERTANTEAFF
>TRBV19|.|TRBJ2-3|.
TGTGCCAGTAGTGCACAACCGGGACTCAGCACAGATACGCAGTATTTT
CASSAQPGLSTDTQYF
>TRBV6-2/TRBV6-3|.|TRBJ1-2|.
TGTGCCAGCAGTTACGCCTCGGCAGGGGATTTTTATGGCTACACCTTC
CASSYASAGDFYGYTF
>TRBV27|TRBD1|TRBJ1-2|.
TGTGCCAGCAGGCCTGGACAGGGCGGTGGCTACACCTTC
CASRPGQGGGYTF
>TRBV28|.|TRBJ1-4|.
TGTGCCAGCAGGGGAAGGGGTATTGCTAATGAAAAACTGTTTTTT
CASRGRGIANEKLFF
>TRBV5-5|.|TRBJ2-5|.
TGTGCCAGCAGCCCGACCCCCGGAGGTGTGGAGACCCAGTACTTC
CASSPTPGGVETQYF
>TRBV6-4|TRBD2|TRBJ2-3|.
TGTGCCAGCAGCCAACTAGCGGGACGCACAGATACGCAGTATTTT
CASSQLAGRTDTQYF
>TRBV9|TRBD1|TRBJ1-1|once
TGTGCCAGCAGCCCGACAGGGCAGACAGCTTTCTTT
CASSPTGQTAFF
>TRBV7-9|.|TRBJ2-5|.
TGTGCCAGCAGCTTGAACACCGGGGGAGAGACCCAGTACTTC
CASSLNTGGETQYF
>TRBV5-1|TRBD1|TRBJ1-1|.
TGCGCCAGCAGCTTAGCGGACAGGTCTGAAGCTTTCTTT
CASSLADRSEAFF
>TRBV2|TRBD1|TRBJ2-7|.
TGTGCCAGCAGCAACGACAGGGGGATCAACGAGCAGTACTTC
CASSNDRGINEQYF
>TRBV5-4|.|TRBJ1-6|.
TGTGCCAGCAGCCAAACGACAGCAAATTCACCCCTCCACTTT
CASSQTTANSPLHF
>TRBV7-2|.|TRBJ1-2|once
TGTGCCAGCAGCTTAGACACACAGTTTAACTATGGCTACACCTTC
CASSLDTQFNYGYTF
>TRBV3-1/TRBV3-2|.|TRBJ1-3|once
TGTGCCAGCCGAGGGGGCTCTGGAAACACCATATATTTT
CASRGGSGNTIYF
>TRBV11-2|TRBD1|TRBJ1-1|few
TGTGCCAGCAGCTTAGATGCGACAGGGGTTTCTGAAGCTTTCTTT
CASSLDATGVSEAFF
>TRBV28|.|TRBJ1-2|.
TGTGCCACCTCTAACAGGGTTTTCCATGGCTACACCTTC
CATSNRVFHGYTF
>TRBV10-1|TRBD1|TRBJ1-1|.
TGCGCCAGCAGTCCCAAGCCGGGACAGGGGCACCAGGACACTGAAGCTTTCTTT
CASSPKPGQGHQDTEAFF
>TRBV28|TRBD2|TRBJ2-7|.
TGTGCCGGGGGGGGGATCTCCCCCTACGAGCAGTACTTC
CAGGGISPYEQYF
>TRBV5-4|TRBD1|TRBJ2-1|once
TGTGCCAGCAGCGTAAAACAGGGGGCTGGTGAGCAGTTCTTC
CASSVKQGAGEQFF
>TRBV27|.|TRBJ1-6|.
TGTGCCAGCAGCCCCAATCTCCGACAGACCATCAATTCACCCCTCCACTTT
CASSPNLRQTINSPLHF
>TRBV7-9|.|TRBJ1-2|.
TGTGCCAGCAGTCCGCAGGGTGGCTATGGCTACACCTTC
CASSPQGGYGYTF
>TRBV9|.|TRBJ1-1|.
TGTGCCAGCAGCGTAGCTCCGTACACTGAAGCTTTCTTT
CASSVAPYTEAFF
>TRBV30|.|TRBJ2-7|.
TGTGCCTGGAGCCCAGACAAGCGGTCGTGGAACATCCCGGATGAGCAGTACTTC
CAWSPDKRSWNIPDEQYF
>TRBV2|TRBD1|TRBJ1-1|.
TGTGCCAGCAGTGCTACAGGGGGGAACACTGAAGCTTTCTTT
CASSATGGNTEAFF
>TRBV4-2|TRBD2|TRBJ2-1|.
TGTGCCAGCAGCCCAAAAGGCGGGAGGGCCGACAATGAGCAGTTCTTC
CASSPKGGRADNEQFF
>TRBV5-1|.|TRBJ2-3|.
TGCGCCAGCAGTTCTGAGGGGGGGAGCACAGATACGCAGTATTTT
CASSSEGGSTDTQYF
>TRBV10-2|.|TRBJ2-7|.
TGCGCCAGCAATAGAGGGGGTAGCTACGAGCAGTACTTC
CASNRGGSYEQYF
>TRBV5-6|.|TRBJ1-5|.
TGTGCCAGCAGCCGCTGGGGAGGGAGGGGCCCTTATAGCAATCAGCCCCAGCATTTT
CASSRWGGRGPYSNQPQHF
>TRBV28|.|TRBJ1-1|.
TGTGCCAGCAGGGAGCCCACTTCGGGTGGGGCTTTCTTT
CASREPTSGGAFF
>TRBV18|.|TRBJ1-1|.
TGTGCCAGCTCACAACTCTCGACTCAGAACACTGAAGCTTTCTTT
CASSQLSTQNTEAFF
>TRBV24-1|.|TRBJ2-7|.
TGTGCCACCAGTTTGCGGGGCCTTAGCGAGCAGTACTTC
CATSLRGLSEQYF
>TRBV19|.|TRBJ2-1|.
TGTGCCAGTACCCCTGCCCTAGACTACTACAATGAGCAGTTCTTC
CASTPALDYYNEQFF
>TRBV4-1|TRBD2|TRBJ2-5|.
TGCGCCAGCAGCCAACCCCCACGTTTTCTAGCGGGGGGGCCCGAGACCCAGTACTTC
CASSQPPRFLAGGPETQYF
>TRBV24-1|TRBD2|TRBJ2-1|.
TGTGCCACCAGTGATTACGGTAGCGGGCGCGGGGGTATTGAGCAGTTCTTC
CATSDYGSGRGGIEQFF
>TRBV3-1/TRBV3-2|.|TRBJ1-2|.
TGTGCCAGCAGCCAAGGAGGAGTGTACTATGGCTACACCTTC
CASSQGGVYYGYTF